This T cell receptor beta chain came from a study of T-cell reconstitution after alpha-beta-depleted transplantation in children listed by TCRdb under 2016. In the study overall: Using TCR repertoire profiling, the study quantitatively followed how T-cell immune reconstitution unfolded in children after TCRalphabeta/CD19-depleted allogeneic hematopoietic cell transplantation.

With regard to this clonotype: The antigen this receptor binds is unknown. No base-level quality is on record; no much larger clone is a single base apart.

From a lookup of the germline V gene, CDR1 and CDR2 are SGHRS and YFSETQ. V loses 3 bases of germline sequence and J loses 1 base, and the interval between the two ends is 10 bases. Measured from the cysteine to the phenylalanine, the CDR3 is 14 residues long. The entry retains the CDR3 DNA only, 42 bases that are in frame from base 1. The library came from PCR. TCRdb lists the instrument as Illumina HiSeq 2500. To normalize quantification of the TCRbeta repertoire, the TCR libraries were built with molecular barcoding that relied on unique molecular identifiers. In TCRdb, the public reads were trimmed at Q25 with fastp and aligned with MiXCR, with productive beta chains retained. CDR3 protein sequences are deduplicated, and each keeps its most common genes and DNA. In this sample the table shows a few hundred thousand distinct CDR3 sequences, 9.7% of which occur a single time. 5% to 5.5% of the sample is in the top ten clones.

The rearrangement combines TRBV5-1 with TRBJ1-1, with no confidently assigned D gene. The input for sequencing was PBMCs from the stem cell graft donor, taken from the stem cell graft. The clonotype was recovered from a human donor who donated a stem cell graft to a child with SCID. The CDR3 reads as follows: CASSSPDRNTEAFF. The DNA sequence is given as TGCGCCAGCAGCTCCCCGGATAGGAACACTGAAGCTTTCTTT.